This T cell receptor beta chain appears in the sequencing data of a study of T cell responses to AZD1222 COVID-19 vaccine. Germline V gives CDR1 LGHNA, CDR2 YSLEER. V was cut by 0 bases and J by 5 bases, with 11 bases left in between. The CDR3 loop spans 14 amino acids. The method was immunoSEQ multiplex PCR; TCRdb's version includes in-frame clones alone and lacks a portion of them. The sample has about 48,000 clones; around 86% are singletons. The sequenced sample was peripheral blood, obtained 28 days after the second AZD1222 dose. The rearrangement uses TRBV4-3 and TRBJ2-7; the D gene is possibly TRBD2 (6 bases). The receptor's source is an adult who received the AZD1222 COVID-19 vaccine. The CDR3 here is CASSQDPGEDEQYF. DNA of the CDR3: TGCGCCAGCAGCCAAGATCCGGGGGAGGACGAGCAGTACTTC.